The 21 T cell receptor beta chains listed next were all sequenced from one sample in a study of cytomegalovirus exposure and HLA in healthy donors. Use of 60 Vbeta and 13 Jbeta primers characterized the PCR. Generated by immunoSEQ multiplex PCR, the TCRdb table keeps only in-frame clones and is missing some. The sample has more than 60,000 clones, 75% to 80% seen once. Source material: PBMCs. The receptors derive from a young man in good health and CMV-seronegative.

The DNA for the CDR3 is TGTGCCAGCAGCACACAGGGAAGCGGTGTCAATGAGCAGTTCTTC. The encoded protein is CASSTQGSGVNEQFF. The V and J genes are TRBV7-6 and TRBJ2-1; tentatively, D is TRBD1 (6 bases). Trimming left V 5 bases short and J 6 bases short, with 17 bases between. Germline CDR1 SGHVS, CDR2 FNYEAQ. The CDR3 runs 15 residues.

The V and J genes are TRBV9 and TRBJ2-3, with 7 nucleotides matching TRBD2. The germline V gene encodes CDR1 SGDLS and CDR2 YYNGEE. Germline trimming cut 3 bases from V and 4 bases from J; bases unmatched to any gene: 11. The CDR3 loop spans 16 amino acids. This chain's CDR3 is CASSGWGRSGADTQYF. CDR3 sequence (DNA): TGTGCCAGCAGCGGGTGGGGGAGGAGCGGGGCAGATACGCAGTATTTT. Filled out from reference TRBV9 and TRBJ2-3, the complete variable domain reads DSGVTQTPKHLITATGQRVTLRCSPRSGDLSVYWYQQSLDQGLQFLIQYYNGEERAKGNILERFSAQQFPDLHSELNLSSLELGDSALYFCASSGWGRSGADTQYFGPGTRLTVL.

The chain couples TRBV5-4 to TRBJ2-5; 8 nucleotides match TRBD1. Germline loops: CDR1 SGHNT, CDR2 YYREEE (reference sequence). The CDR3 runs 15 residues. The trim removed 0 bases at V and 2 bases at J, leaving 3 bases unmatched. The CDR3 is CASSLVGTGQETQYF. The DNA of the CDR3 is TGTGCCAGCAGCTTGGTGGGGACAGGTCAAGAGACCCAGTACTTC.

The rearrangement links TRBV11-1 to TRBJ2-5; a weak D match, TRBD1 (5 bases). The CDR3 contains 15 residues. Germline values: CDR1 SGHAT, CDR2 FQDESV (reference sequence). V gave up 4 bases and J gave up 2 bases, with 14 bases separating them. In nucleotides, the CDR3 is TGTGCCAGCAGCTCCTGGCAGGGTGAACAAGAGACCCAGTACTTC. Residues: CASSSWQGEQETQYF.

V and J are TRBV7-6 and TRBJ1-1, with a possible D match to TRBD1 (6 bases). Germline CDR1 is SGHVS and CDR2 is FNYEAQ. Deletions cut 3 bases from V and 1 base from J, with 9 bases between. This CDR3 has 14 amino acids. For the CDR3, the DNA is TGTGCCAGCAGCTTGGGACAAACGAACACTGAAGCTTTCTTT. Its translation: CASSLGQTNTEAFF.

The count of this clone is one. The V gene is TRBV7-6, the J gene TRBJ2-5; D is ambiguous. This CDR3 comprises 15 residues. CDR1 is SGHVS and CDR2 is FNYEAQ in the germline V gene. With 1 base removed from V and 1 base from J, the gap between germline ends came to 10 bases. The CDR3 loop is CASSLVKTGQETQYF. CDR3 sequence (DNA): TGTGCCAGCAGCTTAGTAAAGACTGGCCAAGAGACCCAGTACTTC.

The chain uses TRBV5-1 and TRBJ2-1, with D possibly matching TRBD2 (6 bases). Germline V gene lookup returns CDR1 SGHRS and CDR2 YFSETQ. V dropped 5 bases and J dropped 0 bases, with 12 bases sitting between them. The length of the CDR3 is 15 residues. The CDR3: CASRPRGLSYNEQFF. DNA for the CDR3: TGCGCCAGCAGGCCGAGGGGACTCTCCTACAATGAGCAGTTCTTC.

V is TRBV2 and J is TRBJ2-7; TRBD1 aligns across 10 bases. In germline, CDR1 is SNHLY, CDR2 FYNNEI. After removal of 6 bases from V and 0 bases from J, the junction contained 8 bases not matched to a gene. The CDR3 length is 16 residues. The CDR3 nucleotides read TGTGCCAGCAGCCACGCCGGGACAGGGGCCTCCTACGAGCAGTACTTC. This translates into CASSHAGTGASYEQYF.

The chain carries TRBV5-6 and TRBJ1-2; a possible D gene is TRBD1 (5 bases). Per germline, CDR1 SGHDT and CDR2 YYEEEE. V shed 6 bases and J shed 3 bases, with 21 bases lying between them. This CDR3 contains 16 residues. This CDR3 is CASNLLVDRNYYGYTF. In nucleotides, the CDR3 is TGTGCCAGCAACCTTCTCGTAGACAGAAACTACTATGGCTACACCTTC.

The rearrangement uses TRBV6-1 and TRBJ2-5; 8 bases are a match to TRBD2. The CDR3 has 13 residues. Germline CDR1 reads MNHNS; CDR2 reads SASEGT. J gave up 5 bases and V 8 bases, and 7 bases lay outside the gene matches. The CDR3 region is CASDGGGPETQYF. The DNA for the CDR3 is TGTGCCAGCGATGGCGGGGGGCCGGAGACCCAGTACTTC.

Only a few counts were recorded for this clone. V and J are TRBV7-8 and TRBJ2-7; D gene uncertain. The CDR3 is 12 amino acids. V was shortened by 2 bases and J by 7 bases, with 9 bases between the two germline ends. From germline, CDR1 is SGHVS and CDR2 FQNEAQ. The DNA of the CDR3 is TGTGCCAGCAGCTTACCAGGAAGGGAGCAGTACTTC. It translates to CASSLPGREQYF.

This clone was observed a few times. The chain combines TRBV29-1 with TRBJ1-2, with TRBD1 as a possible D gene (6 bases). This CDR3 comprises 13 residues. In germline, CDR1 is SQVTM, CDR2 ANQGSEA. CDR3 residues: CTAGGRGAKGYTF. CDR3 coding DNA: TGCACCGCGGGGGGCCGGGGGGCGAAAGGCTACACCTTC. The full variable domain, in which reference TRBV29-1 and TRBJ1-2 provide the parts outside the CDR3, is SAVISQKPSRDICQRGTSLTIQCQVDSQVTMMFWYRQQPGQSLTLIATANQGSEATYESGFVIDKFPISRPNLTFSTLTVSNMSPEDSSIYLCTAGGRGAKGYTFGSGTRLTVV.

This clone has just a few counts. The chain combines TRBV5-1 with TRBJ2-1; 8 positions match TRBD1. This CDR3 spans 14 amino acids. Germline CDR1 is SGHRS and CDR2 is YFSETQ. Unmatched junction bases numbered 11, after V lost 5 bases and J lost 10 bases. In nucleotides, the CDR3 is TGCGCCAGCAGACACGTGACAGGGGTCGACGAGCAGTTCTTC. Translation: CASRHVTGVDEQFF.

The sample holds a few counts of this clone. The V call is TRBV6-1, the J call TRBJ2-3, with a tentative D call TRBD1 (5 bases). Germline V gene lookup returns CDR1 MNHNS and CDR2 SASEGT. Deletions cut 6 bases from V and 4 bases from J, with 14 bases between. The CDR3 has 14 residues. CDR3 DNA: TGTGCCAGCAGGACAGTCACCTTACCAGATACGCAGTATTTT. This sequence encodes CASRTVTLPDTQYF.

The V call is TRBV2, the J call TRBJ2-4; weak D call: TRBD1 (5 bases). The CDR3 consists of 18 residues. Trimming took off 2 bases at V and 2 bases at J, with 19 bases between the two ends. Germline assignment: CDR1 SNHLY and CDR2 FYNNEI. CDR3 sequence reads: CASSEPRAGPMPKNIQYF. The DNA of the CDR3 is TGTGCCAGCAGTGAACCCAGGGCCGGTCCTATGCCCAAAAACATTCAGTACTTC.

Points on this clone: Other DNA sequences in the same sample also yield this CDR3. The rearrangement joins TRBV7-2 to TRBJ2-3; 7 bases fit TRBD2. The CDR3 length is 13 residues. V was clipped by 5 bases and J by 5 bases; unmatched bases: 4. Per germline, CDR1 SGHTA and CDR2 FQGNSA. CDR3 in amino acids: CASSLGRGDTQYF. CDR3 nucleotide sequence: TGTGCCAGCAGCCTGGGGAGGGGAGATACGCAGTATTTT.

The chain is built from TRBV9 and TRBJ1-6, with 7 nucleotides matching TRBD1. CDR3 size: 17 residues. With V trimmed by 2 bases and J by 8 bases, 13 bases remained unmatched. Per the germline V gene, CDR1 is SGDLS and CDR2 is YYNGEE. CDR3 loop: CASSVRSDRASDSPLHF. The CDR3 DNA is TGTGCCAGCAGCGTTAGGAGTGACAGGGCATCCGATTCACCCCTCCACTTT.

The chain recombines TRBV10-3 with TRBJ2-2; possible D gene TRBD2, 5 bases. This CDR3 has 12 residues. Germline V gene data show CDR1 as ENHRY and CDR2 as SYGVKD. Trimming took off 4 bases at V and 9 bases at J, with 9 bases between the two ends. The CDR3 bases are TGTGCCATCAGTGCCGGGGATAGGGAGCTGTTTTTT. Translating gives CAISAGDRELFF.

This clone was counted between two and nine times. CDR3 DNA: TGTGCCAGCAGTGAAACAGGGGGCATGCGAAAAGAGACCCAGTACTTC. As protein: CASSETGGMRKETQYF. The rearrangement links TRBV6-1 to TRBJ2-5; 9 positions agree with TRBD1. Germline V gene lookup returns CDR1 MNHNS and CDR2 SASEGT. The V and J ends lost 2 bases and 3 bases, in that order; junction bases with no gene match: 7. The CDR3 is 16 amino acids.

The chain employs TRBV28 and TRBJ1-1, with D maybe TRBD1 (5 bases). The ends were cut back, 4 bases at V and 3 bases at J, with 18 bases in the middle. CDR1 MDHEN and CDR2 SYDVKM come from the germline V gene. The CDR3 is 16 amino acids. The CDR3 DNA reads as TGTGCCAGCAGTTCCCACGCGGCACGGGGGGACACTGAAGCTTTCTTT. This translates into CASSSHAARGDTEAFF.

This clone came up a few times. This chain links TRBV7-2 with TRBJ1-2; D is perhaps TRBD1 (5 bases). The CDR3 is 13 amino acids. Trimming took off 5 bases at V and 7 bases at J, with 14 bases between the two ends. CDR1 SGHTA and CDR2 FQGNSA come from the germline V gene. The DNA for the CDR3 is TGTGCCAGCAGCCGCCCCCGGGGGGGTGGCTACACCTTC. Protein sequence: CASSRPRGGGYTF.